This TCR beta chain stems from a study of blood T cell repertoires in COVID-19. Background on the study: Material from acute and convalescent COVID-19 was sourced from the United States, Italy and Spain.

Per germline, CDR1 KGHSH and CDR2 LQKENI. Trimming left V 5 bases short and J 4 bases short, with 21 bases between. CDR3 length: 16 amino acids. As handled by the study authors: Amplification from reference gene primers served as the basis for estimated nucleated cell counts. The protocol was immunoSEQ multiplex PCR, while the TCRdb copy is restricted to in-frame clones and leaves out a portion. The DNA was the basis for D and trimming; V, J and clone size are from that table. The data show approximately 72,000 clones, around 85% seen once. Material: peripheral blood. The clonotype was recovered from a woman aged 80 or over with active or convalescent COVID-19. The chain recombines TRBV18 with TRBJ2-7; tentatively, D is TRBD2 (6 bases). CDR3 sequence reads: CASSSQGGQGRYEQYF. The CDR3 DNA reads as TGTGCCAGCTCATCGCAGGGAGGTCAAGGGAGGTACGAGCAGTACTTC.